This T cell receptor beta chain was identified during a study of sequential checkpoint blockade in melanoma. Study overall: Arm A got nivolumab then ipilimumab; arm B the reverse, 1:1. Each arm's sequence ended with maintenance nivolumab.

Profiling relied on immunoSEQ multiplex PCR, and the TCRdb table lists in-frame clones only, not all of them. Of roughly 5,100 clones in the sample, more than 75% were seen once. J gave up 7 bases and V 2 bases, and 8 bases lay outside the gene matches. Germline V lookup: CDR1 MNHEY, CDR2 SVGAGI. CDR3 length: 14 amino acids. Specified treatment: randomized to nivolumab then ipilimumab (arm A) or the reverse (arm B). DNA-damaging chemotherapy had not been given to any patient beforehand. PBMC sorting kept live CD3+CD8+ cells without CD19 or CD56. The source material was CD8+ T cells sorted from blood (inferred from file names), sampled from a patient given nivolumab and ipilimumab in sequence. The V and J genes are TRBV6-5 and TRBJ2-7; 7 nucleotides match TRBD1. The clonotype was recovered from a human donor with melanoma. CDR3 nucleotide sequence: TGTGCCAGCAGTTACGACAGGGTAGGAGGTGAGCAGTACTTC. Translated: CASSYDRVGGEQYF.